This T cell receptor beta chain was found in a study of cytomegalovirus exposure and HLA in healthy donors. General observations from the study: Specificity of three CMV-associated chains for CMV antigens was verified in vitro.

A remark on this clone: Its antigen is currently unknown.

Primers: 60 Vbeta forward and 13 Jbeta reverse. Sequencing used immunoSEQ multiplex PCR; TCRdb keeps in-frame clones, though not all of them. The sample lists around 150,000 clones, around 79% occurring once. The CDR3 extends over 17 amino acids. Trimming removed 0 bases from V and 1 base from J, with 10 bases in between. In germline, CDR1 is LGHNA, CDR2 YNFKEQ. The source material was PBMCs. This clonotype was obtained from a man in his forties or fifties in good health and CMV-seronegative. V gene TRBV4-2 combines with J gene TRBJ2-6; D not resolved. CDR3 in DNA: TGTGCCAGCAGCCAAGATGAGGAACATTCTGGGGCCAACGTCCTGACTTTC. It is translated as CASSQDEEHSGANVLTF.